A single sample is the source of the 6 T cell receptor beta chains below, sequenced in a study of cytomegalovirus exposure and HLA in healthy donors. The PCR was carried out with 60 Vbeta primers and 13 Jbeta primers. Using immunoSEQ multiplex PCR, the repertoire was profiled, and TCRdb retains in-frame clones only, with some absent. The data hold 100,000 or so clones, with roughly 70% observed a single time. Sequenced: PBMCs. These receptors were taken from a man in his forties in good health and CMV-seropositive.

V usage is TRBV5-4 and J usage is TRBJ2-1, with 12 bases fitting TRBD2. The V and J ends lost 1 base and 0 bases, in that order; junction bases with no gene match: 8. Germline-derived CDR1 and CDR2 are SGHNT and YYREEE (reference sequence). The CDR3 spans 19 residues. Written as DNA, the CDR3 is TGTGCCAGCAGCTTGATCCTAGCGGGAGGGGCGAGCTCCTACAATGAGCAGTTCTTC. It specifies CASSLILAGGASSYNEQFF.

The rearrangement links TRBV7-6 to TRBJ2-1; possibly TRBD2 for D (5 bases). Germline assignment: CDR1 SGHVS and CDR2 FNYEAQ. The CDR3 totals 16 residues. The V end lost 5 bases, the J end lost 0 bases, and 14 bases lay between the germline ends. The CDR3 here is CASSHSASPSYNEQFF. In nucleotides, the CDR3 is TGTGCCAGCAGCCATAGCGCGTCCCCCTCCTACAATGAGCAGTTCTTC.

As to this clone: The same CDR3 can be traced to other DNA sequences in this sample. The chain couples TRBV18 to TRBJ2-3; no clear D gene. The CDR3 length is 12 residues. Trimming pared 3 bases from V and 3 bases from J, leaving 4 bases between. Germline V lookup: CDR1 KGHSH, CDR2 LQKENI. Here the CDR3 reads CASSPSTDTQYF. The DNA for the CDR3 is TGTGCCAGCTCACCGTCTACAGATACGCAGTATTTT.

The chain carries TRBV29-1 and TRBJ2-1, with 10 positions matching TRBD2. This CDR3 contains 14 residues. Looked up from germline, CDR1 is SQVTM and CDR2 is ANQGSEA. V lost 7 bases to trimming and J lost 7 bases; unmatched junction nucleotides: 10. The CDR3 sequence is CSAGGGLARNEQFF. Written as DNA, the CDR3 is TGCAGCGCTGGGGGGGGACTAGCGAGAAATGAGCAGTTCTTC.

CDR3: CASSLRGPTGVKEKLFF. CDR3 bases: TGTGCCAGCAGTTTAAGGGGTCCGACTGGGGTAAAAGAAAAACTGTTTTTT. The chain carries TRBV27 and TRBJ1-4; a weak D match, TRBD1 (5 bases). The CDR3 is 17 residues long. CDR1 is MNHEY, CDR2 SMNVEV, per germline (reference sequence). Trimming shortened V by 2 bases and J by 8 bases, and 21 bases separated the two germline ends.

This sequence joins TRBV5-5 and TRBJ2-2; 7 nucleotides agree with TRBD1. V lost 2 bases, J lost 0 bases, and 4 bases stayed unmatched. The CDR3 loop spans 16 amino acids. Germline V gene lookup returns CDR1 SGHKS and CDR2 YYEKEE (reference sequence). The CDR3: CASSFRDRPNTGELFF. The CDR3 DNA sequence: TGTGCCAGCAGCTTCCGGGACAGACCGAACACCGGGGAGCTGTTTTTT. Looking up the rest from reference TRBV5-5 and TRBJ2-2 gives the full variable domain: DAGVTQSPTHLIKTRGQQVTLRCSPISGHKSVSWYQQVLGQGPQFIFQYYEKEERGRGNFPDRFSARQFPNYSSELNVNALLLGDSALYLCASSFRDRPNTGELFFGEGSRLTVL.